This T cell receptor beta chain was sequenced during a study of cytomegalovirus exposure and HLA in healthy donors. As regards this clone: Its specificity is not known.

PCR primers comprised 60 Vbeta and 13 Jbeta primers. Only in-frame clones appear in the TCRdb table, and some are missing; sequencing was by immunoSEQ multiplex PCR. The sample includes some 100,000 clones, 75% to 85% of them seen just once. Regarding the study as a whole: In a later analysis, parvovirus B19, influenza, CMV and Epstein-Barr virus appeared linked to several top co-occurrence clusters. Later analysis demonstrated an association between a missense DCLRE1C variant and TCR beta V- and J-gene trimming. Published work reported that the classifier diagnosed cytomegalovirus status with high specificity and sensitivity. Most observed TCR sequences were rare, whereas some public TCRs were detected in many donors.

The CDR3 contains 15 residues. J lost 2 bases, V lost 5 bases, and 10 bases had no gene match. Germline V gives CDR1 SQVTM, CDR2 ANQGSEA. This clonotype was sampled from a woman younger than 30 in good health and CMV-seronegative. The V gene is TRBV29-1, the J gene TRBJ2-7; 9 bases fit TRBD1. What was sequenced was PBMCs. The CDR3 reads CSVPKPGQGPYEQYF. CDR3 in DNA: TGCAGCGTTCCCAAGCCGGGACAGGGCCCCTACGAGCAGTACTTC.